The 9 T cell receptor beta chains given below trace back to one sample, sequenced in a study of T cell changes during pregnancy in multiple sclerosis. The protocol was immunoSEQ multiplex PCR, while the TCRdb copy is restricted to in-frame clones and leaves out a portion. The data show 69,000 or so clones, under 95% seen once. Specimen: peripheral blood, collected in the third trimester of pregnancy. The receptors were gathered from a female donor with multiple sclerosis, enrolled in a pregnancy study.

The chain couples TRBV18 to TRBJ2-1; a possible D gene is TRBD2 (6 bases). This CDR3 is built from 14 residues. Per germline, CDR1 KGHSH and CDR2 LQKENI. The ends were cut back, 2 bases at V and 3 bases at J, with 8 bases in the middle. This chain's CDR3 is CASSPRRDYNEQFF. The CDR3 nucleotides read TGTGCCAGCTCACCAAGGCGGGACTACAATGAGCAGTTCTTC. Drawing the rest from reference TRBV18 and TRBJ2-1, the complete variable domain is NAGVMQNPRHLVRRRGQEARLRCSPMKGHSHVYWYRQLPEEGLKFMVYLQKENIIDESGMPKERFSAEFPKEGPSILRIQQVVRGDSAAYFCASSPRRDYNEQFFGPGTRLTVL.

DNA of the CDR3: TGTGCCAGTGGCCCGTTGCAGGGGCACACTGAAGCTTTCTTT. It specifies CASGPLQGHTEAFF. The chain joins TRBV19 to TRBJ1-1, with a tentative D call TRBD1 (6 bases). The V gene's germline CDR1 is LNHDA and CDR2 SQIVND (reference sequence). This CDR3 spans 14 amino acids. V lost 8 bases and J lost 3, with 16 bases in between.

The genes are TRBV7-2 and TRBJ1-1; TRBD1 matches 9 bases. J gave up 0 bases and V 1 base, and 6 bases lay outside the gene matches. Germline V CDR1 and CDR2: SGHTA, FQGNSA. This CDR3 contains 17 residues. CDR3 nucleotide sequence: TGTGCCAGCAGCTTAGATGGTACAGGGGGCTTGAACACTGAAGCTTTCTTT. Protein: CASSLDGTGGLNTEAFF.

This chain connects TRBV5-5 to TRBJ1-2, with TRBD1 as a possible D gene (5 bases). V shed 0 bases and J shed 4 bases, with 16 bases lying between them. This CDR3 region has 16 residues. Germline CDR1 and CDR2: SGHKS and YYEKEE (reference sequence). CDR3 nucleotide sequence: TGTGCCAGCAGCTTGGATAGGTCTGCGGGGGGCTATGGCTACACCTTC. Its protein is CASSLDRSAGGYGYTF.

The chain links TRBV6-1 to TRBJ1-2; no definite D call. CDR1 is MNHNS and CDR2 is SASEGT in the germline V gene. Between the trimmed V and J ends, which lost 6 bases and 5 bases, there was a span of 13 bases. The CDR3 consists of 13 residues. CDR3 protein: CASSHREEYGYTF. In DNA form, the CDR3 reads TGTGCCAGCAGCCACCGGGAGGAGTATGGCTACACCTTC.

The genes are TRBV6-1 and TRBJ2-3, with 9 bases that match TRBD1. After removal of 5 bases from V and 6 bases from J, the junction contained 6 bases not matched to a gene. This CDR3 region has 14 residues. Germline assignment: CDR1 MNHNS and CDR2 SASEGT. The CDR3 loop reads CASSSDRGRDTQYF. CDR3 DNA: TGTGCCAGCAGTTCGGACAGGGGTAGGGATACGCAGTATTTT.

The J gene is TRBJ2-5, the V gene TRBV7-2, with 8 bases that match TRBD2. The CDR3 totals 16 residues. In germline, CDR1 is SGHTA, CDR2 FQGNSA. As DNA, the CDR3 is TGTGCTTCAAAGGCTAGCGGGCCGCCTCGGGGGGAGACCCAGTACTTC. It encodes CASKASGPPRGETQYF.

J is TRBJ1-2 and V is TRBV7-2; a weak D match, TRBD1 (5 bases). V was shortened by 3 bases and J by 4 bases, with 12 bases between the two germline ends. There are 14 residues in the CDR3. CDR1 and CDR2 (germline): SGHTA, FQGNSA. The CDR3 here is CASSFLFGGYGYTF. DNA of the CDR3: TGTGCCAGCAGCTTCCTTTTCGGGGGCTATGGCTACACCTTC.

V is TRBV19 and J is TRBJ2-7; possible D gene TRBD2, 6 bases. There are 14 residues in the CDR3. The germline V and J ends were trimmed by 6 bases and 0 bases, with 12 bases remaining between them. The V gene's germline CDR1 is LNHDA and CDR2 SQIVND (reference sequence). This CDR3 is CASRRDHSSYEQYF. The CDR3, as DNA: TGTGCCAGTAGGCGGGACCATAGCTCCTACGAGCAGTACTTC.